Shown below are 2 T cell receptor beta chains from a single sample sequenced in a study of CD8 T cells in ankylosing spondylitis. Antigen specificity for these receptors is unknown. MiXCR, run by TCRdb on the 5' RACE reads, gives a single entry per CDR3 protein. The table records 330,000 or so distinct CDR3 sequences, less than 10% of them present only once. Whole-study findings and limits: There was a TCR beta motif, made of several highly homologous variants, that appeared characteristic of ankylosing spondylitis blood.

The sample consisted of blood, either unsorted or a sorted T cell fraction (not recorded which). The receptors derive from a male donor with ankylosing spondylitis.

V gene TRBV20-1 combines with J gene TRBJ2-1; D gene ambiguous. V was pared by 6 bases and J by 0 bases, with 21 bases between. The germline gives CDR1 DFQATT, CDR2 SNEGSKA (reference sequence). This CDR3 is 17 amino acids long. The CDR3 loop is CSASRGHGFGSYNEQFF. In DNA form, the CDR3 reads TGCAGTGCGTCGAGAGGCCACGGGTTTGGCTCCTACAATGAGCAGTTCTTC.

The CDR3 nucleotides read TGTGCCAGCAGCTTGACAGGGGGTATTAATGAAAAACTGTTTTTT. Translated, it gives CASSLTGGINEKLFF. The chain has TRBV7-2 and TRBJ1-4, with 9 bases lining up with TRBD1. The CDR3 runs 15 residues. Germline V gene lookup returns CDR1 SGHTA and CDR2 FQGNSA. The trim removed 3 bases at V and 4 bases at J, leaving 3 bases unmatched.